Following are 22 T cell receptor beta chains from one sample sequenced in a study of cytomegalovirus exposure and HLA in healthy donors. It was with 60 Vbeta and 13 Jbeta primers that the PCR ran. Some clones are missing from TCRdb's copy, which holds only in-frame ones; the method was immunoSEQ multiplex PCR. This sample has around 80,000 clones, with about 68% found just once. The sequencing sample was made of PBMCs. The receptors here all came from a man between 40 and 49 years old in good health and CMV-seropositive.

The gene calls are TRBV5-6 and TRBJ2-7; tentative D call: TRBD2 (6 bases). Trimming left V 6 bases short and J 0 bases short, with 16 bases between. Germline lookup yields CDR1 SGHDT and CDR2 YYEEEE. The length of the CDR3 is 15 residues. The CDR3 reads CASTPGGSGSYEQYF. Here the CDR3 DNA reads TGTGCCAGCACCCCTGGGGGGAGTGGCTCCTACGAGCAGTACTTC.

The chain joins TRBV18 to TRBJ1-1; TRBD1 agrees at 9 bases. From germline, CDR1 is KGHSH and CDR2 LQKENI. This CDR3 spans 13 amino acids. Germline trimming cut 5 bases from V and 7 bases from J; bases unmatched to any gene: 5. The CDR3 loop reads CASSEQGANEAFF. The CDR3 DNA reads TGTGCCAGCTCAGAACAGGGGGCAAATGAAGCTTTCTTT. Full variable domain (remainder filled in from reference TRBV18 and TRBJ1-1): NAGVMQNPRHLVRRRGQEARLRCSPMKGHSHVYWYRQLPEEGLKFMVYLQKENIIDESGMPKERFSAEFPKEGPSILRIQQVVRGDSAAYFCASSEQGANEAFFGQGTRLTVV.

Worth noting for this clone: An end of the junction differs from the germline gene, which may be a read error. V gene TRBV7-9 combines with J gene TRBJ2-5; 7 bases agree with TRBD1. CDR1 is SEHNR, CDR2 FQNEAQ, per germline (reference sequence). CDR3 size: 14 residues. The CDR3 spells CSSRPTGDPETQYF. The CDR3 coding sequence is TGTTCCAGCAGACCTACAGGGGATCCAGAGACCCAGTACTTC.

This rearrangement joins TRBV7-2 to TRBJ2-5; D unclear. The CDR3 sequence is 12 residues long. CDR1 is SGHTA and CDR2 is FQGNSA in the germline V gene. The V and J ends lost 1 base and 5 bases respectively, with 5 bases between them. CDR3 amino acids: CASSLVLETQYF. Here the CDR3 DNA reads TGTGCCAGCAGCTTAGTACTGGAGACCCAGTACTTC.

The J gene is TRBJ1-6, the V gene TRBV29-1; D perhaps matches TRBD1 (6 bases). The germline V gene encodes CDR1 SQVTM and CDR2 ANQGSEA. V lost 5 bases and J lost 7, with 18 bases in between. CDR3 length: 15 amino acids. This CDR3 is CSVSLGGRVNSPLHF. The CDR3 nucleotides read TGCAGCGTTTCGCTTGGGGGCAGGGTAAATTCACCCCTCCACTTT.

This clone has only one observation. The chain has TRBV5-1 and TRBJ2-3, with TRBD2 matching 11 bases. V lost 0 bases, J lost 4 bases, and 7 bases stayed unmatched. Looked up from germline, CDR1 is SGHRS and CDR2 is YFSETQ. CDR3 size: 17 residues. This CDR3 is CASSLGELAGDADTQYF. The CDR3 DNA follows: TGCGCCAGCAGCTTGGGGGAACTAGCGGGGGACGCAGATACGCAGTATTTT.

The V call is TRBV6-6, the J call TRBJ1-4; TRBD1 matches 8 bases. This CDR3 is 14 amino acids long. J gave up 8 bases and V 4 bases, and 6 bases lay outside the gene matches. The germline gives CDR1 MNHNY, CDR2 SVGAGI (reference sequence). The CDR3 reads CASSSTGTGEKLFF. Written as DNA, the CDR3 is TGTGCCAGCAGTTCCACCGGGACAGGCGAAAAACTGTTTTTT.

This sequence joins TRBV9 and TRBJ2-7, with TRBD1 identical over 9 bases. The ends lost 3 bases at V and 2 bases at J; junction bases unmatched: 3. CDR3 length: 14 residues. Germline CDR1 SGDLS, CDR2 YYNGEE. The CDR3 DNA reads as TGTGCCAGCAGCGCGGACAGGGGCGCCTACGAGCAGTACTTC. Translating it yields CASSADRGAYEQYF.

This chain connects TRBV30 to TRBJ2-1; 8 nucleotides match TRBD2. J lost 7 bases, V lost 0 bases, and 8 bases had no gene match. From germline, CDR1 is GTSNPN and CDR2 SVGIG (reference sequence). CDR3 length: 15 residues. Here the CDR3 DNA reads TGTGCCTGGAGTGTTCCTGCGGGAGGTGGTAATGAGCAGTTCTTC. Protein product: CAWSVPAGGGNEQFF.

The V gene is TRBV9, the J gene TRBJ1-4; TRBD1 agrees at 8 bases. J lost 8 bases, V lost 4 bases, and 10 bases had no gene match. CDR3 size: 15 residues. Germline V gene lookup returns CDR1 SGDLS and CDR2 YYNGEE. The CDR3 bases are TGTGCCAGCAGCACAAGCACCGGACAGGGCGAAAAACTGTTTTTT. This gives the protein CASSTSTGQGEKLFF.

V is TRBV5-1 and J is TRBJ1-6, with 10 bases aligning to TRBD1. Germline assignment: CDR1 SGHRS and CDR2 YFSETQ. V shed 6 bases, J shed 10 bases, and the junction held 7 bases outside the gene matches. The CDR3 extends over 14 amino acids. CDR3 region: CASKVGTGVSPLHF. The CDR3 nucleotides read TGCGCCAGCAAGGTTGGGACAGGGGTATCACCCCTCCACTTT.

CDR3: CASSRSSGGETQYF. CDR3 DNA: TGTGCCAGCAGCCGATCTAGCGGGGGGGAGACCCAGTACTTC. V is TRBV7-9 and J is TRBJ2-5; TRBD2 matches 11 bases. The CDR3 spans 14 residues. The V and J ends lost 5 bases and 5 bases, in that order; junction bases with no gene match: 4. In germline, CDR1 is SEHNR, CDR2 FQNEAQ (reference sequence).

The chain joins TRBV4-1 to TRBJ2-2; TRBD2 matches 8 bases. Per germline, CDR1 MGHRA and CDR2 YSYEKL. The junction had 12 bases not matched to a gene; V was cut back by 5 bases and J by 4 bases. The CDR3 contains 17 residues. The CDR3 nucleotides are TGCGCCAGCAGCTCACCGGGACTAGGATTCCCCACCGGGGAGCTGTTTTTT. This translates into CASSSPGLGFPTGELFF.

CDR3 sequence: CASSPTGKQPQHF. The CDR3 DNA sequence: TGTGCCAGCAGCCCGACAGGGAAACAGCCCCAGCATTTT. The V and J genes are TRBV7-9 and TRBJ1-5; 7 positions match TRBD1. The V gene end was trimmed by 5 bases and the J gene end by 7 bases; junction bases not matched to a gene: 5. The CDR3 is 13 amino acids. Germline CDR1 SEHNR, CDR2 FQNEAQ (reference sequence).

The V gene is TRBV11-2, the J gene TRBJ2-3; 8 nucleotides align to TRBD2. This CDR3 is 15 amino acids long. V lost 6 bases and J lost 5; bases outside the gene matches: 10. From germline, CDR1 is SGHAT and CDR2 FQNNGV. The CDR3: CASRNRAGAGDTQYF. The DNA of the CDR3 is TGTGCCAGCAGGAATAGAGCGGGAGCGGGAGATACGCAGTATTTT.

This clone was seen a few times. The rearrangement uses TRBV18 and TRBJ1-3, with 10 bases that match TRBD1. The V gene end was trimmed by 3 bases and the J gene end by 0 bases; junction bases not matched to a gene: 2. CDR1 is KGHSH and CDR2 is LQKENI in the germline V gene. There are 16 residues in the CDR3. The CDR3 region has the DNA TGTGCCAGCTCACCCGGACAGGGGGGCTCTGGAAACACCATATATTTT. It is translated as CASSPGQGGSGNTIYF.

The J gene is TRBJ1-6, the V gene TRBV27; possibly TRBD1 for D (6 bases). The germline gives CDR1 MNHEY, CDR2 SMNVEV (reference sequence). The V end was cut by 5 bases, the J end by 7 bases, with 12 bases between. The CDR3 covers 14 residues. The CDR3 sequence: CASSPLDRNSPLHF. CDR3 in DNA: TGTGCCAGCAGTCCTTTGGACAGAAATTCACCCCTCCACTTT.

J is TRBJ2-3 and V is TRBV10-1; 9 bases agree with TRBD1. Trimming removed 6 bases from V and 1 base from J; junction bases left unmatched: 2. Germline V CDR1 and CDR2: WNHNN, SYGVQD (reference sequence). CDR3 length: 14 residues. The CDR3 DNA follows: TGCGCCAGCAGGGGGACAGGGCGCACAGATACGCAGTATTTT. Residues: CASRGTGRTDTQYF.

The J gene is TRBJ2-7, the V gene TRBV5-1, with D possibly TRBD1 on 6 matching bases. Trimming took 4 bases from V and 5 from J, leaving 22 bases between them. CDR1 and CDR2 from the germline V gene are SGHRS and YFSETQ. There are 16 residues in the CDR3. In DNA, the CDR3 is TGCGCCAGCAGCCCCAGTGGACTGGGGGCTGGGAACGAGCAGTACTTC. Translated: CASSPSGLGAGNEQYF. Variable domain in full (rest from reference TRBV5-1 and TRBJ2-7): KAGVTQTPRYLIKTRGQQVTLSCSPISGHRSVSWYQQTPGQGLQFLFEYFSETQRNKGNFPGRFSGRQFSNSRSEMNVSTLELGDSALYLCASSPSGLGAGNEQYFGPGTRLTVT.

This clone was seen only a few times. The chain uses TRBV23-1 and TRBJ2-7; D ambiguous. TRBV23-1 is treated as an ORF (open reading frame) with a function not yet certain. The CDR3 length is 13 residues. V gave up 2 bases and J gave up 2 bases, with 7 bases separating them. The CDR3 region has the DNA TGCGCCAGCAGTCAAATGCAGGCCTACGAGCAGTACTTC. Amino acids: CASSQMQAYEQYF.

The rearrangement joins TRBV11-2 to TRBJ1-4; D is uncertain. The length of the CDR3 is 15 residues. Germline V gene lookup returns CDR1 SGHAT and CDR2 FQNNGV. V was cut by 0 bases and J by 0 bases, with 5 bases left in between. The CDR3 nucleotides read TGTGCCAGCAGCTTAGAGGCCACAACTAATGAAAAACTGTTTTTT. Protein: CASSLEATTNEKLFF.

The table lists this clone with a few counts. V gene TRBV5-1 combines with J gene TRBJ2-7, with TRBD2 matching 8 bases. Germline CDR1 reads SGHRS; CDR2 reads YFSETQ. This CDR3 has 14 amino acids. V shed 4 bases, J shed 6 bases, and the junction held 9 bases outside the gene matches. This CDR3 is CASSGTGTRCEQYF. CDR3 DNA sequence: TGCGCCAGCAGCGGAACCGGGACTAGGTGCGAGCAGTACTTC.